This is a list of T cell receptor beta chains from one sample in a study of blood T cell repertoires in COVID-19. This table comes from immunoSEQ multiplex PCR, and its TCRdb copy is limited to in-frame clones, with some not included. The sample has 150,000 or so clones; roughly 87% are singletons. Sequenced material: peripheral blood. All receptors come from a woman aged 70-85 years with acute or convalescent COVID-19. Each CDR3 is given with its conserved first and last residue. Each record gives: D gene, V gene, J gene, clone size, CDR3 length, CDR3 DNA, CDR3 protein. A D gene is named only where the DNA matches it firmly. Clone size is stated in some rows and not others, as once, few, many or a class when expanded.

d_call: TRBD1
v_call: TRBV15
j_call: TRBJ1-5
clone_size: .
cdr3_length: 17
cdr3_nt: TGTGCCACCAGCAGTTGGACAGGGTCGATGAGCAATCAGCCCCAGCATTTT
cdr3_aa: CATSSWTGSMSNQPQHF

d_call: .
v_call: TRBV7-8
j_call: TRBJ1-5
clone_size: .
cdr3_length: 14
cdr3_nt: TGTGCCAGCAGCTTTGCGGGGGCGAATCAGCCCCAGCATTTT
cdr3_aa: CASSFAGANQPQHF

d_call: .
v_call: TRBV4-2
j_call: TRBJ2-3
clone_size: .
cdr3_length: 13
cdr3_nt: TGTGCCAGCAGCCAAGAGAGAACAGATACGCAGTATTTT
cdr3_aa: CASSQERTDTQYF

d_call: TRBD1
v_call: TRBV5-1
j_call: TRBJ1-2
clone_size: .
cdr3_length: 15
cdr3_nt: TGCGCCAGCAGCTTGTATGCCGGGACAGGGAAAGGCTACACCTTC
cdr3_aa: CASSLYAGTGKGYTF

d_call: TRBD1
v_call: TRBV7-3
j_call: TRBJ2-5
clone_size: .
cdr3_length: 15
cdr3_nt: TGTGCCAGCAGCTTAAATTCAGGGGGCTTAGAGACCCAGTACTTC
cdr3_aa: CASSLNSGGLETQYF

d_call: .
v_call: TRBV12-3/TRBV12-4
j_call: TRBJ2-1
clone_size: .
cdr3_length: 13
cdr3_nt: TGTGCCAGCAGTTTAAATGCCCAGGGTGAGCAGTTCTTC
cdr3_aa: CASSLNAQGEQFF

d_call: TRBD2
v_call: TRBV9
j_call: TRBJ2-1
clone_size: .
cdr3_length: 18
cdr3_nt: TGTGCCAGCAGCCGCACCAGCAGCGGGGGGAACTCCTACAATGAGCAGTTCTTC
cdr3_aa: CASSRTSSGGNSYNEQFF

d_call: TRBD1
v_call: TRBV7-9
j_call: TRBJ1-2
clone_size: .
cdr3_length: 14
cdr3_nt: TGTGCCAGCAGCCCGACAGGGGGGCACTATGGCTACACCTTC
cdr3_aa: CASSPTGGHYGYTF

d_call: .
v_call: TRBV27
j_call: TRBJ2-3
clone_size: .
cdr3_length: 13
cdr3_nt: TGTGCCAGCAGTTTAGGGCTCACAGATACGCAGTATTTT
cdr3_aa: CASSLGLTDTQYF

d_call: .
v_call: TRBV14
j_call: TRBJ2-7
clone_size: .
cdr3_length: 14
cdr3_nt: TGTGCCAGCAGCCAAGCCCGGGGAACTCACGAGCAGTACTTC
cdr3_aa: CASSQARGTHEQYF

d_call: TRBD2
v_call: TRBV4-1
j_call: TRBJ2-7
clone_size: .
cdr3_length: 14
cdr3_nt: TGCGCCAGCAGCCGGGGACTAGCGGCCTACGAGCAGTACTTC
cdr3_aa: CASSRGLAAYEQYF

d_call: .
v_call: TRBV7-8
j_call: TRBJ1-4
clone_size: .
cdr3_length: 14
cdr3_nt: TGTGCCAGCAGCCCCGGGTTTTTGGTGGGAAAACTGTTTTTT
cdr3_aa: CASSPGFLVGKLFF

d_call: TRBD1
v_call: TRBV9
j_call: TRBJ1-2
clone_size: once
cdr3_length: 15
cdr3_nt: TGTGCCAGCAGCGCCCGGACAGGGGTAAACTATGGCTACACCTTC
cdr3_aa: CASSARTGVNYGYTF

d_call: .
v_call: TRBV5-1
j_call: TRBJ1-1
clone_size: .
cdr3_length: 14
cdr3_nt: TGCGCCAGCAGCTACGGGACAAAGAACACTGAAGCTTTCTTT
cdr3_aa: CASSYGTKNTEAFF

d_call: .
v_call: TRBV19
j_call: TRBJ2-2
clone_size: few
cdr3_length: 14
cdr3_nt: TGTGCCAGTAGTACCTGGACAAACACCGGGGAGCTGTTTTTT
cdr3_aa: CASSTWTNTGELFF

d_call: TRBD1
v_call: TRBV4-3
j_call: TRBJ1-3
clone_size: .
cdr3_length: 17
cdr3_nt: TGCGCCAGCAGCCAAGAGAGAGGAACAGGGGCTGGAAACACCATATATTTT
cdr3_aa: CASSQERGTGAGNTIYF

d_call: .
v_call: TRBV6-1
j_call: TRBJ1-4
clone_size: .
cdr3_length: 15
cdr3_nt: TGTGCCAGCAGTGAAGGGCCCGCAACTAATGAAAAACTGTTTTTT
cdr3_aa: CASSEGPATNEKLFF

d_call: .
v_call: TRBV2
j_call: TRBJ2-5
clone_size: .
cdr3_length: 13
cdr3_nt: TGTGCCAGCAGTGACCCTTCTCAAGAGACCCAGTACTTC
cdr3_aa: CASSDPSQETQYF

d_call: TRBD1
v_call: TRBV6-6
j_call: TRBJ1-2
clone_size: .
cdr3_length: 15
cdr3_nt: TGTGCCAGCAGCTCTCGGACAGGGGAGGGCTATGGCTACACCTTC
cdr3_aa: CASSSRTGEGYGYTF

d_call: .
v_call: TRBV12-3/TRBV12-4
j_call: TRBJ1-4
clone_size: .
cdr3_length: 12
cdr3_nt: TGTGCCAGCAGTTTTTTTCGGGAAAAACTGTTTTTT
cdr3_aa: CASSFFREKLFF

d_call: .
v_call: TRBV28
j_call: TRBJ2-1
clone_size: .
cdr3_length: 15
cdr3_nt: TGTGCCAGCACTTTCCAGGGGGGCAGCTACAATGAGCAGTTCTTC
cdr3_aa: CASTFQGGSYNEQFF

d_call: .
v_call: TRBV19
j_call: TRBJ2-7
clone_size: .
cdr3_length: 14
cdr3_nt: TGTGCCAGTAGTATTTGGCAGGGCAACTACGAGCAGTACTTC
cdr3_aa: CASSIWQGNYEQYF

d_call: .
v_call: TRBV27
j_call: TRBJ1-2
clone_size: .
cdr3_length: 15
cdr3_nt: TGTGCCAGCAGGGACCCCGGGTCAGGGAACTATGGCTACACCTTC
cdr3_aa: CASRDPGSGNYGYTF

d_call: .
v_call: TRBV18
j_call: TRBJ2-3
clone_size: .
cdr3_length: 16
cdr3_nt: TGTGCCAGCTCACCACCGTGGGGGGAACGCACAGATACGCAGTATTTT
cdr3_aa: CASSPPWGERTDTQYF

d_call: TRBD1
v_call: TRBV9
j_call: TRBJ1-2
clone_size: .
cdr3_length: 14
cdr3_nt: TGTGCCAGCAGCGTAGGGCAGGGGGCGGATGGCTACACCTTC
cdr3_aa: CASSVGQGADGYTF

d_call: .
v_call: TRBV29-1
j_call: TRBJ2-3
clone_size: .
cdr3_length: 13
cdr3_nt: TGCAGCGTTGGCCGGGAGTCGGGAGATACGCAGTATTTT
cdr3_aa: CSVGRESGDTQYF

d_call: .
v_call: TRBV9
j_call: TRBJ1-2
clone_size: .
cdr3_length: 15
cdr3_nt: TGTGCCAGCAGCGTAGCTACAGAAGCCGGCTATGGCTACACCTTC
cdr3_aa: CASSVATEAGYGYTF

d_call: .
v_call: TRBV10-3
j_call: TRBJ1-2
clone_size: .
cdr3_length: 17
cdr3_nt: TGTGCCATCAGTGAGTCGAGACCAGGGGTCGGAAACTATGGCTACACCTTC
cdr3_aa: CAISESRPGVGNYGYTF

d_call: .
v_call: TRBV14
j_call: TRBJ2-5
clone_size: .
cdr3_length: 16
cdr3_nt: TGTGCCAGCAGCCCCGGACTTTTAGAAGGGCAAGAGACCCAGTACTTC
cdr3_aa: CASSPGLLEGQETQYF

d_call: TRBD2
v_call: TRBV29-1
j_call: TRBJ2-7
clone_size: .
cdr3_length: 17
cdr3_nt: TGCAGCGTTGAAGATCAGGGACTAGCGGGGGGAACCTACGAGCAGTACTTC
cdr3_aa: CSVEDQGLAGGTYEQYF

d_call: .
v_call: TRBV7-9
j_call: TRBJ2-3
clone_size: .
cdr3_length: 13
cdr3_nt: TGTGCCAGCAGCCCCTACAGCACAGATACGCAGTATTTT
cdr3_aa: CASSPYSTDTQYF

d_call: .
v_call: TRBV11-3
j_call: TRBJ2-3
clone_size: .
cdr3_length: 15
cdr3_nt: TGTGCCAGCAGCTTAGGGGGGAGGACTGAGGATACGCAGTATTTT
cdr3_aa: CASSLGGRTEDTQYF

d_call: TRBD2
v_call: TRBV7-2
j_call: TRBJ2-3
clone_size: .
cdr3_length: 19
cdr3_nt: TGTGCCAGCAGCACCCGGGGAGGCAGCGGGGGGTCAAGCACAGATACGCAGTATTTT
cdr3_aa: CASSTRGGSGGSSTDTQYF

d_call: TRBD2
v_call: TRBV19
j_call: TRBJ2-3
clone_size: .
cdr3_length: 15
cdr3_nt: TGTGCCACCACCGGGACTAGCATATCCACAGATACGCAGTATTTT
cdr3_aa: CATTGTSISTDTQYF

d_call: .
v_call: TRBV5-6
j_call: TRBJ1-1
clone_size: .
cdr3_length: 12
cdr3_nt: TGTGCCAGCGGGGGAACAGGGAATGAAGCTTTCTTT
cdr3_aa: CASGGTGNEAFF

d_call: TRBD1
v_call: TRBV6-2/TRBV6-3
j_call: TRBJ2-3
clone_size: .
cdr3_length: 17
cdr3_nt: TGTGCCAGCAGTTACTCAATAGGGGGCCCTAGCACAGATACGCAGTATTTT
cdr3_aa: CASSYSIGGPSTDTQYF

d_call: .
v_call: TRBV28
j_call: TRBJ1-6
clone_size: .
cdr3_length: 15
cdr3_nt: TGTGCCAGCAGTGCCGAAGAGGCCAATAATTCACCCCTCCACTTT
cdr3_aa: CASSAEEANNSPLHF